Following are 15 T cell receptor beta chains from one sample sequenced in a study of cytomegalovirus exposure and HLA in healthy donors. 60 Vbeta and 13 Jbeta primers were used in PCR. Measured with immunoSEQ multiplex PCR; TCRdb has only the in-frame clones, and not every one. This sample has about 85,000 clones; roughly 80% occur once, and the top ten carry roughly 2%. The sample taken for sequencing was PBMCs. These receptors all come from a boy under 18 in good health and CMV-seronegative.

The chain joins TRBV4-3 to TRBJ2-1; weak D call: TRBD2 (5 bases). The CDR3 runs 16 residues. Trimming took 4 bases from V and 0 from J, leaving 13 bases between them. Germline V gives CDR1 LGHNA, CDR2 YSLEER. For the CDR3, the DNA is TGCGCCAGCAGCCCATCACAGAGGGTCTCCTACAATGAGCAGTTCTTC. Its translation: CASSPSQRVSYNEQFF.

This clone has more than one count but fewer than ten. The CDR3 protein is CASSEVGRNSNQPQHF. CDR3 sequence (DNA): TGTGCCAGCAGTGAAGTGGGGCGCAATAGCAATCAGCCCCAGCATTTT. The chain is built from TRBV2 and TRBJ1-5; tentatively, D is TRBD1 (5 bases). This CDR3 has 16 amino acids. Germline V gene data show CDR1 as SNHLY and CDR2 as FYNNEI. Trimming stripped 1 base from V and 0 bases from J, with 10 bases between.

The chain is built from TRBV28 and TRBJ1-1, with 8 bases matching TRBD1. CDR3 length: 14 amino acids. The V and J ends lost 5 bases and 6 bases, in that order; junction bases with no gene match: 8. Germline V gene sequence: CDR1 MDHEN, CDR2 SYDVKM. The CDR3 is CASSDRGKFAEAFF. The CDR3, as DNA: TGTGCCAGCAGTGACAGGGGTAAGTTTGCTGAAGCTTTCTTT.

This chain connects TRBV27 to TRBJ2-1, with D possibly matching TRBD2 (5 bases). This CDR3 spans 13 amino acids. With 7 bases removed from V and 4 bases from J, the gap between germline ends came to 11 bases. The germline V gene has CDR1 MNHEY and CDR2 SMNVEV (reference sequence). Here the CDR3 DNA reads TGTGCCAGCAAAGCGGCCCCGTACAATGAGCAGTTCTTC. It encodes CASKAAPYNEQFF.

The chain employs TRBV2 and TRBJ1-5; 9 bases are a match to TRBD1. V was pared by 6 bases and J by 2 bases, with 5 bases of the junction left unmatched. This CDR3 is 15 amino acids long. CDR1 SNHLY and CDR2 FYNNEI come from the germline V gene. Here the CDR3 DNA reads TGTGCCAGCAGGGGGCGGACAGGGGGCAATCAGCCCCAGCATTTT. The encoded protein is CASRGRTGGNQPQHF.

The J gene is TRBJ2-1, the V gene TRBV11-2, with 10 nucleotides matching TRBD2. The CDR3 is 14 amino acids. V dropped 5 bases and J dropped 8; count of bases not matched to a gene: 6. In germline, CDR1 is SGHAT, CDR2 FQNNGV. Here the CDR3 reads CASSGLGLADEQFF. CDR3 sequence (DNA): TGTGCCAGCAGCGGACTCGGACTAGCGGATGAGCAGTTCTTC.

The genes are TRBV29-1 and TRBJ2-1; maybe TRBD2 (5 bases). The CDR3 has 13 amino acids. The germline CDR1 and CDR2 sequences are SQVTM and ANQGSEA. V was cut by 5 bases and J by 0 bases, with 8 bases left in between. In DNA, the CDR3 is TGCAGCGTTTTACTAGTCTCCTACAATGAGCAGTTCTTC. Translating gives CSVLLVSYNEQFF.

The J gene is TRBJ1-2, the V gene TRBV27; D not resolved. The CDR3 is 13 residues long. Trimming shortened V by 6 bases and J by 1 base, and 9 bases separated the two germline ends. Germline-derived CDR1 and CDR2 are MNHEY and SMNVEV (reference sequence). This CDR3 reads CASRLTVNYGYTF. CDR3 DNA: TGTGCCAGCAGGTTAACAGTTAACTATGGCTACACCTTC.

This chain links TRBV20-1 with TRBJ1-2; TRBD1 agrees at 7 bases. V trimming: 6 bases; J trimming: 8 bases; junction bases outside the gene matches: 6. CDR3 length equals 11 residues. Per the germline V gene, CDR1 is DFQATT and CDR2 is SNEGSKA (reference sequence). As DNA, the CDR3 is TGCAGTGCAAAGGGGGCTTGGGGCTACACCTTC. Translation gives CSAKGAWGYTF.

The gene calls are TRBV18 and TRBJ2-7, with D possibly being TRBD1 (6 bases). There are 15 residues in the CDR3. V was trimmed by 0 bases and J by 3 bases, leaving 12 bases between them. Germline V gene data show CDR1 as KGHSH and CDR2 as LQKENI. The CDR3 reads CASSPPARGSYEQYF. Written as DNA, the CDR3 is TGTGCCAGCTCACCACCGGCTAGGGGGAGCTACGAGCAGTACTTC.

The chain is built from TRBV4-1 and TRBJ1-1; 7 nucleotides align to TRBD1. V shed 4 bases and J 4 bases; nucleotides not matched to a gene: 6. In germline, CDR1 is MGHRA, CDR2 YSYEKL. CDR3 length equals 14 residues. CDR3 protein: CASSLRPGGTEAFF. The CDR3 DNA is TGCGCCAGCAGCCTACGACCAGGGGGCACTGAAGCTTTCTTT.

This chain uses TRBV6-5 with TRBJ1-2; possibly TRBD1 for D (6 bases). The germline gives CDR1 MNHEY, CDR2 SVGAGI. The V and J ends lost 2 bases and 2 bases respectively, with 12 bases between them. The CDR3 length is 15 residues. The CDR3 region is CASSYTTGTNYGYTF. The DNA of the CDR3 is TGTGCCAGCAGTTACACCACAGGGACGAACTATGGCTACACCTTC.

This clone came up once. This chain uses TRBV7-2 with TRBJ1-2; 7 bases match TRBD1. With 5 bases clipped from V and 4 bases from J, the junction kept 13 bases outside the gene matches. The CDR3 totals 16 residues. From germline, CDR1 is SGHTA and CDR2 FQGNSA. The CDR3 loop is CASSPNPGGWSYGYTF. CDR3 nucleotide sequence: TGTGCCAGCAGCCCCAACCCAGGGGGTTGGAGCTATGGCTACACCTTC. Supplemented by reference TRBV7-2 and TRBJ1-2, the full variable domain reads GAGVSQSPSNKVTEKGKDVELRCDPISGHTALYWYRQSLGQGLEFLIYFQGNSAPDKSGLPSDRFSAERTGGSVSTLTIQRTQQEDSAVYLCASSPNPGGWSYGYTFGSGTRLTVV.

This clone has only a few counts. The chain uses TRBV4-3 and TRBJ2-2; 7 nucleotides agree with TRBD1. The CDR3 is made up of 15 amino acids. The V segment lost 0 bases and the J segment 7 bases; nucleotides outside the gene matches: 5. From germline, CDR1 is LGHNA and CDR2 YSLEER. CDR3 sequence (DNA): TGCGCCAGCAGCCAAGACCGGGACAGTTACGGGGAGCTGTTTTTT. This translates into CASSQDRDSYGELFF.

The chain combines TRBV5-4 with TRBJ1-1, with D possibly TRBD1 on 6 matching bases. The CDR3 totals 14 residues. The germline V and J ends were trimmed by 7 bases and 0 bases, with 13 bases remaining between them. Looked up from germline, CDR1 is SGHNT and CDR2 is YYREEE (reference sequence). CDR3 in DNA: TGTGCCAGCCGCTACGGACAGCTGAACACTGAAGCTTTCTTT. Translating gives CASRYGQLNTEAFF.